Listed here are 27 T cell receptor beta chains from one sample, sequenced in a study of blood T cell repertoires in COVID-19. TCRdb's copy holds only in-frame clones and misses some; the assay was immunoSEQ multiplex PCR. The table shows 150,000 or so clones, with more than 75% occurring only once. The sequencing input was peripheral blood. Receptors were obtained from a woman in her 70s with COVID-19, enrolled during active disease.

The chain has TRBV7-8 and TRBJ1-3; TRBD1 is a possible D gene (5 bases). The CDR3 contains 17 residues. From germline, CDR1 is SGHVS and CDR2 FQNEAQ. Trimming took off 5 bases at V and 0 bases at J, with 17 bases between the two ends. CDR3 in amino acids: CASSPRTRQFSGNTIYF. The CDR3 DNA reads as TGTGCCAGCAGCCCCCGAACAAGACAGTTCTCTGGAAACACCATATATTTT.

This clone was found a few times. CDR3 amino acids: CASSLGTGNTEAFF. As DNA, the CDR3 is TGTGCCAGCTCACTGGGGACAGGGAACACTGAAGCTTTCTTT. The rearrangement links TRBV18 to TRBJ1-1, with 8 positions matching TRBD1. This CDR3 spans 14 amino acids. CDR1 and CDR2 (germline): KGHSH, LQKENI. V lost 4 bases to trimming and J lost 1 base; unmatched junction nucleotides: 2.

The chain employs TRBV19 and TRBJ2-4, with 11 nucleotides matching TRBD1. This CDR3 region has 15 residues. Trimming took 5 bases from V and 6 from J; bases not matched to a gene: 6. Per the germline V gene, CDR1 is LNHDA and CDR2 is SQIVND (reference sequence). CDR3 sequence (DNA): TGTGCCAGTAGTTCCGGGACAGGGGGGAGAAACATTCAGTACTTC. Amino acids: CASSSGTGGRNIQYF.

This sequence joins TRBV30 and TRBJ1-2; TRBD1 matches at 8 bases. Germline CDR1 is GTSNPN and CDR2 is SVGIG (reference sequence). The CDR3 runs 13 residues. V shed 2 bases and J 7 bases; nucleotides not matched to a gene: 6. The CDR3 coding sequence is TGTGCCTGGAGTCCACAGGGGGTTAGTGGCTACACCTTC. It translates to CAWSPQGVSGYTF.

The chain combines TRBV10-3 with TRBJ2-7, with TRBD1 matching over 9 bases. The CDR3 length is 13 residues. Trimming took 6 bases from V and 6 from J; bases not matched to a gene: 6. The germline V gene has CDR1 ENHRY and CDR2 SYGVKD. CDR3 in amino acids: CAISPGQGAEQYF. CDR3 DNA sequence: TGTGCCATCAGCCCGGGACAGGGAGCCGAGCAGTACTTC.

This clone is a singleton in its sample. The J gene is TRBJ1-2, the V gene TRBV9; 12 bases fit TRBD1. Germline CDR1 is SGDLS and CDR2 is YYNGEE. V lost 4 bases to trimming and J lost 4 bases; unmatched junction nucleotides: 5. The CDR3 length is 15 residues. The CDR3 spells CASSTRDRGPYGYTF. The CDR3 DNA follows: TGTGCCAGCAGCACCCGGGACAGGGGGCCCTATGGCTACACCTTC.

This sequence joins TRBV9 and TRBJ2-7; 7 bases map to TRBD1. CDR1 SGDLS and CDR2 YYNGEE come from the germline V gene. V was pared by 4 bases and J by 6 bases, with 13 bases of the junction left unmatched. The CDR3 sequence is 15 residues long. This chain's CDR3 is CASSPDGQGVGEQYF. In DNA form, the CDR3 reads TGTGCCAGCAGCCCAGACGGGCAGGGGGTTGGCGAGCAGTACTTC.

This chain links TRBV10-3 with TRBJ2-7; the match to TRBD1 covers 9 bases. This CDR3 contains 15 residues. The V gene end was trimmed by 6 bases and the J gene end by 7 bases; junction bases not matched to a gene: 13. Germline loops: CDR1 ENHRY, CDR2 SYGVKD. The CDR3 sequence: CAIRGTTGGAGEQYF. CDR3 DNA sequence: TGTGCCATCAGGGGGACCACAGGGGGCGCGGGGGAGCAGTACTTC.

The J gene is TRBJ2-7, the V gene TRBV27; weak D call: TRBD1 (6 bases). The V end lost 5 bases, the J end lost 6 bases, and 23 bases lay between the germline ends. Per the germline V gene, CDR1 is MNHEY and CDR2 is SMNVEV (reference sequence). The CDR3 sequence is 16 residues long. The CDR3 loop is CASSPTPGAPMSEQYF. The CDR3 nucleotides are TGTGCCAGCAGTCCAACCCCAGGGGCACCGATGAGCGAGCAGTACTTC.

J is TRBJ1-2 and V is TRBV9; D is possibly TRBD1 (5 bases). The CDR3 runs to 13 residues. Germline CDR1 reads SGDLS; CDR2 reads YYNGEE. The germline V and J ends were trimmed by 10 bases and 6 bases, with 19 bases remaining between them. CDR3 amino acids: CASTGGGRDGYTF. CDR3 in DNA: TGTGCCTCCACCGGGGGGGGACGGGATGGCTACACCTTC. The full variable domain, completed using reference TRBV9 and TRBJ1-2, is DSGVTQTPKHLITATGQRVTLRCSPRSGDLSVYWYQQSLDQGLQFLIQYYNGEERAKGNILERFSAQQFPDLHSELNLSSLELGDSALYFCASTGGGRDGYTFGSGTRLTVV.

This clone was detected a few times. The chain has TRBV25-1 and TRBJ1-4, with a tentative D call TRBD1 (6 bases). CDR3 length: 14 residues. Germline CDR1 reads MGHDK; CDR2 reads SYGVNS. The V and J ends lost 4 bases and 5 bases respectively, with 11 bases between them. As DNA, the CDR3 is TGTGCCAGCAGTGTCGGGGGGGCGAATGAAAAACTGTTTTTT. This translates into CASSVGGANEKLFF.

The chain is built from TRBV4-1 and TRBJ2-6; TRBD1 agrees at 8 bases. CDR3 size: 16 residues. The V and J ends lost 4 bases and 3 bases, in that order; junction bases with no gene match: 5. The V gene's germline CDR1 is MGHRA and CDR2 YSYEKL. The CDR3 nucleotides read TGCGCCAGCAGCCGAGGACAGGGCGGTGGGGCCAACGTCCTGACTTTC. Residues: CASSRGQGGGANVLTF.

This chain uses TRBV2 with TRBJ1-1, with no clear D. CDR1 is SNHLY, CDR2 FYNNEI, per germline. The V end was cut by 8 bases, the J end by 1 base, with 11 bases between. The CDR3 is made up of 13 amino acids. CDR3 DNA: TGTGCCAGCGGCAGGTCAAGGAACACTGAAGCTTTCTTT. Amino acids: CASGRSRNTEAFF. Variable domain in full (rest from reference TRBV2 and TRBJ1-1): EPEVTQTPSHQVTQMGQEVILRCVPISNHLYFYWYRQILGQKVEFLVSFYNNEISEKSEIFDDQFSVERPDGSNFTLKIRSTKLEDSAMYFCASGRSRNTEAFFGQGTRLTVV.

The gene calls are TRBV2 and TRBJ1-2; D unresolved. Deletions cut 5 bases from V and 1 base from J, with 11 bases between. CDR3 length equals 14 residues. CDR1 is SNHLY and CDR2 is FYNNEI in the germline V gene. The CDR3 loop is CASSLETLNYGYTF. CDR3 in DNA: TGTGCCAGCAGTCTAGAGACCCTTAACTATGGCTACACCTTC.

The chain couples TRBV6-6 to TRBJ1-1; D unclear. Trimming removed 4 bases from V and 2 bases from J, with 5 bases in between. The CDR3 runs 12 residues. The germline gives CDR1 MNHNY, CDR2 SVGAGI (reference sequence). The CDR3 sequence is CASSSGNTEAFF. In DNA, the CDR3 is TGTGCCAGCAGTTCGGGTAACACTGAAGCTTTCTTT.

The chain uses TRBV9 and TRBJ1-2, with TRBD1 identical over 7 bases. CDR3 size: 15 residues. In germline, CDR1 is SGDLS, CDR2 YYNGEE. The V and J ends lost 0 bases and 2 bases, in that order; junction bases with no gene match: 4. Here the CDR3 DNA reads TGTGCCAGCAGCGTAGAAACAGGGGCGAACTATGGCTACACCTTC. Translated: CASSVETGANYGYTF.

V is TRBV3-1 (or the pseudogene TRBV3-2) and J is TRBJ1-2; 7 positions agree with TRBD1. CDR3 size: 12 residues. Per the germline V gene, CDR1 is LGHDT and CDR2 is YNNKEL (reference sequence). The ends lost 1 base at V and 10 bases at J; junction bases unmatched: 3. In DNA, the CDR3 is TGTGCCAGCAGCCAAGGGACAGGACCCTACACCTTC. Amino acids: CASSQGTGPYTF.

This chain uses TRBV7-6 with TRBJ1-4; TRBD1 matches 8 bases. This CDR3 is 14 amino acids long. From germline, CDR1 is SGHVS and CDR2 FNYEAQ. V lost 7 bases, J lost 5 bases, and 6 bases stayed unmatched. DNA for the CDR3: TGTGCCAGCAACCGGACAGGGTTCAATGAAAAACTGTTTTTT. Translated, it gives CASNRTGFNEKLFF.

The J gene is TRBJ1-1, the V gene TRBV30, with D perhaps TRBD1 (6 bases). V was trimmed by 3 bases and J by 1 base, leaving 12 bases between them. Germline V CDR1 and CDR2: GTSNPN, SVGIG (reference sequence). The CDR3 consists of 14 residues. CDR3 region: CAWRPKGGNTEAFF. In DNA, the CDR3 is TGTGCCTGGAGGCCCAAAGGGGGGAACACTGAAGCTTTCTTT.

The chain uses TRBV30 and TRBJ1-2; D gene uncertain. Trimming pared 2 bases from V and 0 bases from J, leaving 7 bases between. The CDR3 spans 13 residues. Germline-derived CDR1 and CDR2 are GTSNPN and SVGIG (reference sequence). Here the CDR3 reads CAWSRASNYGYTF. The CDR3 DNA sequence: TGTGCCTGGAGTAGAGCTTCTAACTATGGCTACACCTTC. The whole variable domain, filled in from reference TRBV30 and TRBJ1-2, reads SQTIHQWPATLVQPVGSPLSLECTVEGTSNPNLYWYRQAAGRGLQLLFYSVGIGQISSEVPQNLSASRPQDRQFILSSKKLLLSDSGFYLCAWSRASNYGYTFGSGTRLTVV.

The chain employs TRBV5-4 and TRBJ1-1, with 8 bases that match TRBD1. Germline assignment: CDR1 SGHNT and CDR2 YYREEE (reference sequence). The length of the CDR3 is 14 residues. V lost 5 bases to trimming and J lost 5 bases; unmatched junction nucleotides: 8. DNA for the CDR3: TGTGCCAGCAGTTTTGGACAGGGCCAAACTGAAGCTTTCTTT. Its protein product is CASSFGQGQTEAFF.

The gene calls are TRBV7-9 and TRBJ2-3; D unclear. The length of the CDR3 is 12 residues. The germline V and J ends were trimmed by 5 bases and 4 bases, with 7 bases remaining between them. CDR1 and CDR2 from the germline V gene are SEHNR and FQNEAQ (reference sequence). The CDR3 is CASSPSADTQYF. The DNA for the CDR3 is TGTGCCAGCAGCCCGAGCGCAGATACGCAGTATTTT.

The V and J genes are TRBV13 and TRBJ1-2; the match to TRBD1 covers 7 bases. The CDR3 runs 15 residues. CDR1 is PRHDT, CDR2 FYEKMQ, per germline (reference sequence). V was pared by 5 bases and J by 0 bases, with 6 bases of the junction left unmatched. CDR3 nucleotides: TGTGCCAGCAGCCGACAGGGTCAGACTAACTATGGCTACACCTTC. As protein: CASSRQGQTNYGYTF.

The chain recombines TRBV7-2 with TRBJ2-4; 7 bases line up with TRBD1. V lost 5 bases, J lost 5 bases, and 9 bases stayed unmatched. The CDR3 has 15 amino acids. CDR1 is SGHTA, CDR2 FQGNSA, per germline. For the CDR3, the DNA is TGTGCCAGCAGCCCCCACCGGGACAGTGAAAACATTCAGTACTTC. This translates into CASSPHRDSENIQYF.

The CDR3 here is CASSESGGDYGYTF. CDR3 DNA sequence: TGTGCCAGCTCTGAGTCAGGGGGCGACTATGGCTACACCTTC. The V call is TRBV18, the J call TRBJ1-2; TRBD1 matches at 8 bases. The CDR3 spans 14 residues. Germline V gene lookup returns CDR1 KGHSH and CDR2 LQKENI. Unmatched junction bases numbered 6, after V lost 6 bases and J lost 3 bases.

This clone was seen once. V and J are TRBV9 and TRBJ1-3, with D uncertain. The CDR3 has 15 amino acids. CDR1 and CDR2 from the germline V gene are SGDLS and YYNGEE. Trimming took off 4 bases at V and 8 bases at J, with 19 bases between the two ends. This chain's CDR3 is CASSPLIQTEDTIYF. CDR3 in DNA: TGTGCCAGCAGCCCTTTGATCCAAACCGAGGACACCATATATTTT.

This chain uses TRBV30 with TRBJ1-4; 8 positions match TRBD1. J lost 6 bases, V lost 8 bases, and 5 bases had no gene match. The CDR3 sequence is 12 residues long. Per germline, CDR1 GTSNPN and CDR2 SVGIG (reference sequence). The CDR3 loop is CALQDRDEKLFF. The DNA of the CDR3 is TGTGCCCTCCAGGACAGGGATGAAAAACTGTTTTTT.